This TCR beta chain derives from a study of vaccination effects on CD4 cells after COVID-19. On the study more broadly: Post-vaccine specimens arrived a median 72 days past the second dose.

ViraFEST used viral peptide pools to expand antigen-specific CD4+ T cells before sequencing. With approximately 10 days of culture completed, CD4+ T cells were isolated. Participants were given two doses of BNT162b2 or mRNA-1273 vaccine. Germline V CDR1 and CDR2: SGHNT, YYREEE (reference sequence). The V and J ends lost 4 bases and 0 bases respectively, with 20 bases between them. This CDR3 is built from 18 residues. In the case of this clone: The antigen is unknown.

The assay was immunoSEQ multiplex PCR, and TCRdb's table has in-frame clones only and misses some. Among approximately 65,000 clones, 74% were seen once, and the ten largest hold roughly 1.6%. The receptor comes from a human donor who received a COVID-19 vaccine. This specimen was CD4+ T cells from PBMCs cultured with HCoV-229E spike peptides, taken after COVID-19 vaccination. The chain has TRBV5-4 and TRBJ2-1; a possible D gene is TRBD2 (5 bases). CDR3 DNA sequence: TGTGCCAGCAGCGGTGGACTGGGAATCTCAAGCTCCTACAATGAGCAGTTCTTC. Encoded protein: CASSGGLGISSSYNEQFF.